Below are 32 T cell receptor beta chains sequenced from a single sample in a study of cytomegalovirus exposure and HLA in healthy donors. A multiplex PCR was run with 60 Vbeta primers and 13 Jbeta primers. Data came from immunoSEQ multiplex PCR; TCRdb stores just in-frame clones and leaves some out. This table has 120,000 to 150,000 clones, about four fifths appearing once. Sequenced input: PBMCs. All receptors derive from a male donor in good health and CMV-seropositive.

The chain carries TRBV9 and TRBJ2-2; D is perhaps TRBD2 (6 bases). CDR1 is SGDLS and CDR2 is YYNGEE in the germline V gene. Trimming pared 0 bases from V and 1 base from J, leaving 10 bases between. The CDR3 has 16 residues. In DNA form, the CDR3 reads TGTGCCAGCAGCGTAGGAGGGAGGCTGAACACCGGGGAGCTGTTTTTT. As protein: CASSVGGRLNTGELFF.

The chain is built from TRBV27 and TRBJ1-4; D possibly corresponds to TRBD1 (5 bases). The V end lost 0 bases, the J end lost 4 bases, and 12 bases lay between the germline ends. Germline CDR1 reads MNHEY; CDR2 reads SMNVEV (reference sequence). CDR3 length: 16 amino acids. CDR3 in DNA: TGTGCCAGCAGTTTATCGACCCTGGGGGGTAATGAAAAACTGTTTTTT. Residues: CASSLSTLGGNEKLFF.

The rearrangement joins TRBV2 to TRBJ2-1; TRBD2 matches 14 bases. Germline CDR1 and CDR2: SNHLY and FYNNEI. The V gene end was trimmed by 6 bases and the J gene end by 8 bases; junction bases not matched to a gene: 3. The CDR3 has 14 residues. For the CDR3, the DNA is TGTGCCAGCAGCTCGACTAGCGGGAGGGATGAGCAGTTCTTC. Its protein product is CASSSTSGRDEQFF.

The chain employs TRBV7-9 and TRBJ2-2, with D perhaps matching TRBD2 (6 bases). The CDR3 covers 15 residues. Trimming shortened V by 5 bases and J by 2 bases, and 12 bases separated the two germline ends. Looked up from germline, CDR1 is SEHNR and CDR2 is FQNEAQ (reference sequence). The CDR3, as DNA: TGTGCCAGCAGCCCCGGGGGACTCAACACCGGGGAGCTGTTTTTT. Protein: CASSPGGLNTGELFF.

This clone was detected only once. The V gene is TRBV18, the J gene TRBJ2-5; D remains ambiguous. This CDR3 has 14 residues. Germline assignment: CDR1 KGHSH and CDR2 LQKENI. The V end was cut by 3 bases, the J end by 0 bases, with 8 bases between. As DNA, the CDR3 is TGTGCCAGCTCACCCTATCCGTACCAAGAGACCCAGTACTTC. Protein product: CASSPYPYQETQYF.

The sample holds a few counts of this clone. The V call is TRBV5-1, the J call TRBJ2-5; 8 bases match TRBD2. J was trimmed by 5 bases and V by 0 bases; bases with no gene match: 12. The CDR3 is 17 residues long. Germline V gives CDR1 SGHRS, CDR2 YFSETQ. CDR3 DNA sequence: TGCGCCAGCAGCTTGGACCCTAATAAATCGGGGGGGGAGACCCAGTACTTC. It is translated as CASSLDPNKSGGETQYF.

V is TRBV5-6 and J is TRBJ1-2, with D perhaps matching TRBD1 (6 bases). V was cut by 4 bases and J by 8 bases, with 12 bases left in between. CDR1 is SGHDT and CDR2 is YYEEEE in the germline V gene. There are 12 residues in the CDR3. DNA of the CDR3: TGTGCCAGCAGCACAGGGTTATTGGGCTACACCTTC. It translates to CASSTGLLGYTF.

The chain uses TRBV11-3 and TRBJ2-7; TRBD2 might be the D (6 bases). This CDR3 comprises 11 residues. Germline lookup yields CDR1 SGHNT and CDR2 YENEEA. Between the trimmed V and J ends, which lost 4 bases and 5 bases, there was a span of 6 bases. CDR3 DNA: TGTGCCAGCAGCTCGGGGGACGAGCAGTACTTC. It yields the protein CASSSGDEQYF.

The rearrangement joins TRBV6-5 to TRBJ2-5; tentatively, D is TRBD1 (5 bases). Trimming shortened V by 6 bases and J by 7 bases, and 18 bases separated the two germline ends. CDR3 length: 14 amino acids. Germline-derived CDR1 and CDR2 are MNHEY and SVGAGI. Here the CDR3 DNA reads TGTGCCAGCAGACCCACAGGACCCGAAGGGACCCAGTACTTC. Amino acid sequence: CASRPTGPEGTQYF.

This clone was seen more than once but under ten times. Other DNA sequences from this sample encode an identical CDR3 as well. This chain connects TRBV6-5 to TRBJ2-7; D ambiguous. The CDR3 spans 16 residues. The V end was cut by 0 bases, the J end by 0 bases, with 12 bases between. Germline V lookup: CDR1 MNHEY, CDR2 SVGAGI. The CDR3 DNA sequence: TGTGCCAGCAGTTACTCGAGTGGCGGAAGCTCCTACGAGCAGTACTTC. Its protein product is CASSYSSGGSSYEQYF.

The rearrangement joins TRBV6-1 to TRBJ2-6; possible D gene TRBD1, 5 bases. CDR3 size: 15 residues. Germline V gene lookup returns CDR1 MNHNS and CDR2 SASEGT. Between the trimmed V and J ends, which lost 3 bases and 3 bases, there was a span of 9 bases. The CDR3 nucleotides are TGTGCCAGCAGTGATCAGGGTTTTGGGGCCAACGTCCTGACTTTC. Translating it yields CASSDQGFGANVLTF.

The chain links TRBV6-5 to TRBJ2-5; 13 nucleotides line up with TRBD2. The CDR3 has 15 residues. With V trimmed by 5 bases and J by 5 bases, 5 bases remained unmatched. CDR1 is MNHEY and CDR2 is SVGAGI in the germline V gene. In nucleotides, the CDR3 is TGTGCCAGCAGTCGGACTAGCGGGAGCGGGGAGACCCAGTACTTC. Translation: CASSRTSGSGETQYF.

A few counts support this clone. V usage is TRBV6-1 and J usage is TRBJ2-1; 12 bases match TRBD2. This CDR3 is 13 amino acids long. Germline loops: CDR1 MNHNS, CDR2 SASEGT. J gave up 8 bases and V 7 bases, and 3 bases lay outside the gene matches. CDR3 in DNA: TGTGCCAGCACGGGACTAGCGGGCCATGAGCAGTTCTTC. Translating gives CASTGLAGHEQFF.

This clone was seen just once. The rearrangement joins TRBV6-5 to TRBJ1-6; TRBD1 matches 9 bases. The CDR3 is made up of 16 amino acids. Germline V gene lookup returns CDR1 MNHEY and CDR2 SVGAGI. J was trimmed by 7 bases and V by 0 bases; bases with no gene match: 4. CDR3 in amino acids: CASSYSGQGPNSPLHF. The CDR3 DNA sequence: TGTGCCAGCAGTTACTCCGGACAGGGGCCGAATTCACCCCTCCACTTT.

The chain employs TRBV7-8 and TRBJ2-3, with D perhaps TRBD2 (6 bases). Germline V lookup: CDR1 SGHVS, CDR2 FQNEAQ. V was pared by 5 bases and J by 13 bases, with 19 bases between. The CDR3 spans 13 residues. CDR3 nucleotide sequence: TGTGCCAGCAGCGCCGGGACTCGCACAGAGGAGTATTTT. This codes for CASSAGTRTEEYF. The full variable domain, with the rest looked up from reference TRBV7-8 and TRBJ2-3, is GAGVSQSPRYKVAKRGQDVALRCDPISGHVSLFWYQQALGQGPEFLTYFQNEAQLDKSGLPSDRFFAERPEGSVSTLKIQRTQQEDSAVYLCASSAGTRTEEYFGPGTRLTVL.

This clone was seen a single time. The chain couples TRBV29-1 to TRBJ2-3, with 7 bases lining up with TRBD2. Losses at the gene ends were 4 bases for V and 0 bases for J; bases not matched to a gene: 4. The CDR3 is 14 amino acids. CDR1 and CDR2 (germline): SQVTM, ANQGSEA. The CDR3 DNA is TGCAGCGTTGCGGGGGGAACTAGCACAGATACGCAGTATTTT. It translates to CSVAGGTSTDTQYF.

V gene TRBV19 combines with J gene TRBJ2-3, with D possibly TRBD1 on 5 matching bases. CDR3 size: 14 residues. V was shortened by 4 bases and J by 1 base, with 9 bases between the two germline ends. Germline values: CDR1 LNHDA, CDR2 SQIVND (reference sequence). For the CDR3, the DNA is TGTGCCAGTAGTAGACAGTTGGGCACAGATACGCAGTATTTT. This encodes CASSRQLGTDTQYF.

This clone has a handful of counts. This rearrangement joins TRBV18 to TRBJ1-2; 12 positions match TRBD1. V gave up 3 bases and J gave up 8 bases; unmatched junction bases: 4. Germline loops: CDR1 KGHSH, CDR2 LQKENI. The CDR3 has 14 residues. The CDR3 loop is CASSPGQGAKGYTF. The CDR3, as DNA: TGTGCCAGCTCACCGGGACAGGGGGCGAAAGGCTACACCTTC. The full variable domain, rest sourced from reference TRBV18 and TRBJ1-2, is NAGVMQNPRHLVRRRGQEARLRCSPMKGHSHVYWYRQLPEEGLKFMVYLQKENIIDESGMPKERFSAEFPKEGPSILRIQQVVRGDSAAYFCASSPGQGAKGYTFGSGTRLTVV.

J is TRBJ2-5 and V is TRBV5-4; 9 nucleotides match TRBD2. Germline V gene lookup returns CDR1 SGHNT and CDR2 YYREEE (reference sequence). This CDR3 is 15 amino acids long. After removal of 2 bases from V and 1 base from J, the junction contained 3 bases not matched to a gene. CDR3 amino acids: CASSFWRGGQETQYF. CDR3 coding DNA: TGTGCCAGCAGCTTTTGGCGGGGGGGCCAAGAGACCCAGTACTTC.

The chain uses TRBV4-1 and TRBJ1-5; D is perhaps TRBD1 (6 bases). The CDR3 has 17 residues. The germline gives CDR1 MGHRA, CDR2 YSYEKL. Trimming removed 0 bases at V and 7 bases at J, with 19 bases between. The CDR3 loop reads CASSQDWVGGAGQPQHF. CDR3 nucleotides: TGCGCCAGCAGCCAAGATTGGGTTGGGGGGGCTGGACAGCCCCAGCATTTT.

V and J are TRBV27 and TRBJ2-1; no clear D gene. CDR3 length: 12 amino acids. Germline V gene sequence: CDR1 MNHEY, CDR2 SMNVEV (reference sequence). Trimming removed 6 bases from V and 9 bases from J, with 12 bases in between. The CDR3 DNA sequence: TGTGCCAGCAGAGTGGCGCGCGGTGAGCAGTTCTTC. It yields the protein CASRVARGEQFF.

This clone was seen just once. This sample also contains other DNA sequences that code for the same CDR3. The chain links TRBV5-1 to TRBJ2-7; D not certain. V lost 0 bases and J 3 bases, leaving 10 bases between the germline ends. This CDR3 has 14 amino acids. Looked up from germline, CDR1 is SGHRS and CDR2 is YFSETQ. The CDR3 nucleotides are TGCGCCAGCAGCTTGGGTGACTCGAACTACGAGCAGTACTTC. Translating gives CASSLGDSNYEQYF.

The chain uses TRBV2 and TRBJ1-1; 10 nucleotides align to TRBD1. The CDR3 runs 16 residues. CDR1 and CDR2 (germline): SNHLY, FYNNEI. J was trimmed by 4 bases and V by 8 bases; bases with no gene match: 13. CDR3 region: CASGVATGGNPTEAFF. The CDR3 DNA sequence: TGTGCCAGCGGGGTTGCGACAGGGGGCAACCCCACTGAAGCTTTCTTT.

This clone was found once. The V and J genes are TRBV5-5 and TRBJ2-7; tentatively, D is TRBD2 (5 bases). Germline V gene data show CDR1 as SGHKS and CDR2 as YYEKEE (reference sequence). Trimming cost V 3 bases and J 1 base, with 17 bases left between them. The CDR3 length is 16 residues. DNA of the CDR3: TGTGCCAGCAGCTCCATAGAGGGTCCGTTTTCCTACGAGCAGTACTTC. Amino acid sequence: CASSSIEGPFSYEQYF. Complete variable domain (other parts from reference TRBV5-5 and TRBJ2-7): DAGVTQSPTHLIKTRGQQVTLRCSPISGHKSVSWYQQVLGQGPQFIFQYYEKEERGRGNFPDRFSARQFPNYSSELNVNALLLGDSALYLCASSSIEGPFSYEQYFGPGTRLTVT.

The table lists this clone with a count of one. This chain's CDR3 is CASSTTGQGSYEQYF. The CDR3 bases are TGTGCCAGCAGTACCACGGGACAGGGTTCCTACGAGCAGTACTTC. The V and J genes are TRBV28 and TRBJ2-7; TRBD1 matches 9 bases. CDR1 is MDHEN, CDR2 SYDVKM, per germline. The CDR3 is made up of 15 amino acids. With 5 bases clipped from V and 1 base from J, the junction kept 6 bases outside the gene matches. Combining the CDR3 with reference TRBV28 and TRBJ2-7 gives the whole variable domain DVKVTQSSRYLVKRTGEKVFLECVQDMDHENMFWYRQDPGLGLRLIYFSYDVKMKEKGDIPEGYSVSREKKERFSLILESASTNQTSMYLCASSTTGQGSYEQYFGPGTRLTVT.

The chain recombines TRBV29-1 with TRBJ2-1, with 8 bases matching TRBD2. Looked up from germline, CDR1 is SQVTM and CDR2 is ANQGSEA. The CDR3 is 19 residues long. V shed 4 bases, J shed 0 bases, and the junction held 17 bases outside the gene matches. For the CDR3, the DNA is TGCAGCGTTGTGTTACTGGCGGGAGGTCCCTTAAGCTCCTACAATGAGCAGTTCTTC. As protein: CSVVLLAGGPLSSYNEQFF.

This chain uses TRBV6-6 with TRBJ2-7, with D possibly being TRBD1 (6 bases). In germline, CDR1 is MNHNY, CDR2 SVGAGI (reference sequence). The V end lost 10 bases, the J end lost 3 bases, and 13 bases lay between the germline ends. The CDR3 totals 12 residues. This CDR3 reads CATGVGLYEQYF. CDR3 DNA sequence: TGTGCCACAGGGGTGGGTCTCTACGAGCAGTACTTC.

This chain connects TRBV19 to TRBJ1-2; D uncertain. Germline loops: CDR1 LNHDA, CDR2 SQIVND (reference sequence). Trimming left V 3 bases short and J 6 bases short, with 14 bases between. This CDR3 is 14 amino acids long. CDR3 coding DNA: TGTGCCAGTAGTATGACGGGCGGGCTTCATGGCTACACCTTC. This encodes CASSMTGGLHGYTF.

J is TRBJ1-3 and V is TRBV4-1; D possibly corresponds to TRBD1 (5 bases). Trimming removed 1 base at V and 11 bases at J, with 18 bases between. CDR1 and CDR2 (germline): MGHRA, YSYEKL. The CDR3 is 15 residues long. The CDR3 sequence: CASSQASFIQGSIYF. CDR3 sequence (DNA): TGCGCCAGCAGCCAAGCCTCCTTCATTCAGGGCTCCATATATTTT.

The chain is built from TRBV19 and TRBJ2-2, with D maybe TRBD1 (5 bases). This CDR3 has 15 amino acids. Per germline, CDR1 LNHDA and CDR2 SQIVND (reference sequence). V was cut by 4 bases and J by 0 bases, with 9 bases left in between. The CDR3 DNA sequence: TGTGCCAGTAGTACACAGGCAGCGAACACCGGGGAGCTGTTTTTT. Its translation is CASSTQAANTGELFF.

The CDR3 reads CASAGLAGGHGTGELFF. In nucleotides, the CDR3 is TGTGCCAGCGCGGGACTAGCGGGAGGGCATGGAACCGGGGAGCTGTTTTTT. The chain employs TRBV5-6 and TRBJ2-2, with 16 bases that match TRBD2. Germline V gene lookup returns CDR1 SGHDT and CDR2 YYEEEE. Trimming removed 7 bases from V and 5 bases from J; junction bases left unmatched: 8. The CDR3 is 17 residues long.

The chain has TRBV14 and TRBJ1-1, with 8 positions matching TRBD1. Losses at the gene ends were 2 bases for V and 2 bases for J; bases not matched to a gene: 4. Germline V CDR1 and CDR2: SGHDN, FVKESK. The CDR3 has 15 amino acids. CDR3 loop: CASSQLGQGNTEAFF. Here the CDR3 DNA reads TGTGCCAGCAGCCAATTAGGACAGGGAAACACTGAAGCTTTCTTT.